Listed below are T cell receptor beta chains from one sample, sequenced in a study of blood T cells in healthy people across ages. TCRdb re-called the 5' RACE reads through MiXCR, storing one row per CDR3 protein. The profile shows fewer than 1,000,000 distinct CDR3 sequences, 40% to 50% of them singletons. Material for sequencing was blood. The receptors here all came from a man aged 55 to 70 in good health. CDR3s include the opening cysteine and the closing phenylalanine or tryptophan. A D gene is named only where the DNA matches it firmly. Clone size is given for some rows only: seen once, a few or many times, or a class if the clone is expanded.

TRBV4-3	NA	few	TRBJ2-7	TGCGCCAGCAGCCAAGGTCGTGAGCCAACTTACGAGCAGTACTTC	CASSQGREPTYEQYF
TRBV29-1	NA	once	TRBJ1-1	TGCAGCGTTCGGGGTCACACTGAAGCTTTCTTT	CSVRGHTEAFF
TRBV7-3	NA	NA	TRBJ2-1	TGTGCCAGTAGCTCTAGGGGGGGGTATGAGCAGTTCTTC	CASSSRGGYEQFF
TRBV20-1	NA	NA	TRBJ2-7	TGCAGTGCTAGAGATCAGGGATCCAACTACGAGCAGTACTTC	CSARDQGSNYEQYF
TRBV18	NA	few	TRBJ1-3	TGTGCCAGCTCACCGGGCAGGGCTCCGGACACCATATATTTT	CASSPGRAPDTIYF
TRBV7-6	TRBD2	NA	TRBJ2-7	TGTGCCAGCAGCTTAGGGGAGACTAGCGGGGTGCCCTACGAGCAGTACTTC	CASSLGETSGVPYEQYF
TRBV20-1	TRBD1	NA	TRBJ1-6	TGCAGTGCTGGGGACAGGGGTTTTTCACCCCTCCACTTT	CSAGDRGFSPLHF
TRBV6-1	NA	few	TRBJ1-4	TGTGCCAGCAGTGAAAGGGAAAAACTGTTTTTT	CASSEREKLFF
TRBV7-8	TRBD1	NA	TRBJ1-1	TGTGCCAGCACCTGGGGAGGGGGCGGGGAAAAAGCTTTCTTT	CASTWGGGGEKAFF
TRBV5-6	NA	many	TRBJ1-2	TGTGCCAGCAGCCCACCAGGCGGGCTCAACTATGGCTACACCTTC	CASSPPGGLNYGYTF
TRBV6-2/TRBV6-3	TRBD2	NA	TRBJ2-4	TGTGCCAGCAGCCCAGCGGGGCTAGCCAAAAACATTCAGTACTTC	CASSPAGLAKNIQYF
TRBV5-5	NA	NA	TRBJ2-1	TGTGCCAGCAGCTTGGCCGTCCAGGGTGAGCAGTTCTTC	CASSLAVQGEQFF
TRBV6-5	NA	NA	TRBJ1-5	TGTGCCAGCAGGACTGGGGCCAATCAGCCCCAGCATTTT	CASRTGANQPQHF
TRBV18	NA	NA	TRBJ2-7	TGTGCCAGCTCACCCGTGGCCAAGTACGAGCAGTACTTC	CASSPVAKYEQYF
TRBV29-1	NA	NA	TRBJ1-4	TGCAGCGTTGAAGTAGCATATGCGTCTAATGAAAAACTGTTTTTT	CSVEVAYASNEKLFF
TRBV2	TRBD1	once	TRBJ2-7	TGTGCCAGCAGTGACGGACAGGGGAAGCCCTACGAGCAGTACTTC	CASSDGQGKPYEQYF
TRBV7-2	NA	few	TRBJ2-7	TGTGCCAGCAGCTTATTCTCAGGAAGCTCCTACGAGCAGTACTTC	CASSLFSGSSYEQYF
TRBV29-1	NA	few	TRBJ1-2	TGCAGCGTTGTTAATAGGGAGAACTATGGCTACACCTTC	CSVVNRENYGYTF
TRBV5-4	NA	few	TRBJ2-5	TGTGCCAGCAGCACCGACAGCCGGGAGACCCAGTACTTC	CASSTDSRETQYF
TRBV5-4	TRBD2	NA	TRBJ2-7	TGTGCCAGCAGGACACTAGCGGGGGGCTCCTACAATGAGCAGTACTTC	CASRTLAGGSYNEQYF
TRBV7-2	NA	NA	TRBJ1-5	TGTGCCAGCAGCTTAAGTCTAGAGCCCCAGCATTTT	CASSLSLEPQHF
TRBV9	NA	NA	TRBJ2-1	TGTGCCAGCAGCTCTCCTCCGGGGGCGGGGATCTACAATGAGCAGTTCTTC	CASSSPPGAGIYNEQFF
TRBV19	TRBD1	NA	TRBJ1-5	TGTGCCAGTAGCACTCGGACAGGGGCTTTCAATCAGCCACAGCATTTT	CASSTRTGAFNQPQHF
TRBV25-1	TRBD1	few	TRBJ1-6	TGTGCCAGCAGTGGGCGGACAGGTGATAATTCACCCCTCCACTTT	CASSGRTGDNSPLHF
TRBV5-1	NA	NA	TRBJ2-7	TGCGCCAGCAGCTTTATGGGGGCGTCCTACGAGCAGTACTTC	CASSFMGASYEQYF
TRBV6-2/TRBV6-3	NA	NA	TRBJ1-5	TGTGCCAGCAGTGCCGCGGGACACCCCTTTAATCAGCCCCAGCATTTT	CASSAAGHPFNQPQHF
TRBV9	NA	NA	TRBJ2-6	TGTGCCAGCAGCGTAGGAGCTATATCTGGGGCCAACGTCCTGACTTTC	CASSVGAISGANVLTF
TRBV4-1	NA	NA	TRBJ1-3	TGCGCCAGCAGCCAAGAACCCTTTGGGAACTCTGGAAACACCATATATTTT	CASSQEPFGNSGNTIYF
TRBV7-9	TRBD1	NA	TRBJ1-1	TGTGCCAGCACACCCGGGACAGGGATAATGAACACTGAAGCTTTCTTT	CASTPGTGIMNTEAFF
TRBV20-1	NA	NA	TRBJ2-1	TGCAGCGGCCAATGGGCCGCGGCCTTAGAGCAGTTCTTC	CSGQWAAALEQFF
TRBV24-1	NA	NA	TRBJ2-1	TGTGCCACCAGTGATCCGCGGGGTAGGGCTGAGCAGTTCTTC	CATSDPRGRAEQFF
TRBV9	NA	NA	TRBJ2-7	TGTGCCAGCAGCACCGGGACCCCCTCCTACAATGGGCAGTACTTC	CASSTGTPSYNGQYF
TRBV9	NA	NA	TRBJ1-2	TGTGCCAGCAGCGTAGAGGCAGGAGCTAACTATGGCTACACCTTC	CASSVEAGANYGYTF
TRBV6-2/TRBV6-3	TRBD1	NA	TRBJ2-7	TGTGCCAGCAGGCACAACAGGGGCTCCTCCTACGAGCAGTACTTC	CASRHNRGSSYEQYF
TRBV3-1	NA	NA	TRBJ2-7	TGTGCCAGCAGCCGGACCCAGGGAAAAAGGGAGCAGTACTTC	CASSRTQGKREQYF
TRBV29-1	NA	once	TRBJ1-5	TGCAGCGTTGAGGCCCCGGGAGGGCCCCAGCATTTT	CSVEAPGGPQHF
TRBV20-1	NA	few	TRBJ2-5	TGCAGTGCTAGAGATATGGGGGAGGCGCAAGAGACCCAGTACTTC	CSARDMGEAQETQYF
TRBV20-1	NA	NA	TRBJ2-1	TGCAGTGCAGAGTCTGGGGTTTCCTACAATGAGCAGTTCTTC	CSAESGVSYNEQFF
TRBV18	TRBD1	once	TRBJ2-7	TGTGCCAGCTCACCCCAGGGGGCTTCAATCCACGAGCAGTACTTC	CASSPQGASIHEQYF
TRBV7-2	TRBD1	NA	TRBJ1-2	TGTGCCAGCAGCTTCAAGGCTTCGGCAGGGGGGCTATCTAACTATGGCTACACCTTC	CASSFKASAGGLSNYGYTF
TRBV20-1	TRBD1	NA	TRBJ1-1	TGCAGTGCTAGAGAACTGGACAGGGGGAACACTGAAGCTTTCTTT	CSARELDRGNTEAFF
TRBV6-1	TRBD1	NA	TRBJ1-2	TGTGCCAGCACCCTAGGGACAGGGTTATTTGGCTACACCTTC	CASTLGTGLFGYTF
TRBV12-3/TRBV12-4	NA	few	TRBJ2-1	TGTGCCACCCTGTCCCAGGCCTCCCGGAATGAGCAGTTCTTC	CATLSQASRNEQFF
TRBV4-3	TRBD2	NA	TRBJ2-5	TGCGCCAGCAGCCAAGGGACCGGACTAGCCAGAAAGACCCAGTACTTC	CASSQGTGLARKTQYF
TRBV11-2	NA	NA	TRBJ2-5	TGTGCCAGCAGCTTAGAGGGTCCTTGGATCCAAGAGACCCAGTACTTC	CASSLEGPWIQETQYF
TRBV20-1	NA	few	TRBJ2-5	TGCAGTGCTAGGGCCGGCAGGCTGGAGACCCAGTACTTC	CSARAGRLETQYF
TRBV4-1	TRBD1	NA	TRBJ1-2	TGCGCCAGCAGGGGGACAGGGGGCGATGGCTACACCTTC	CASRGTGGDGYTF
TRBV7-2	TRBD2	NA	TRBJ2-3	TGTGCCAGCAGCTCAAGGACTAGCGGGGGCCTTACGCAGTATTTT	CASSSRTSGGLTQYF
TRBV5-1	NA	NA	TRBJ2-7	TGCGCCAGCAGCTTGGGGGACGGGGGCAGGCTGGACGAGCAGTACTTC	CASSLGDGGRLDEQYF
TRBV24-1	TRBD2	NA	TRBJ2-1	TGTGCCACCAGTGATCCCGGGACTAGCGGGGATCAGTTCTTC	CATSDPGTSGDQFF
TRBV4-3	TRBD2	few	TRBJ2-7	TGCGCCAGCAGCCAAGAAGATTCGGTACTAGCGGGGGGACAAAGCTCCTACGAGCAGTACTTC	CASSQEDSVLAGGQSSYEQYF
TRBV15	NA	NA	TRBJ1-2	TGTGCCACCAGCAGAGATCGATTGGGGGTCCACACCTTC	CATSRDRLGVHTF
TRBV20-1	NA	NA	TRBJ2-7	TGCAGTGCTAGGGGAGGTCACTCCTACGAGCAGTACTTC	CSARGGHSYEQYF